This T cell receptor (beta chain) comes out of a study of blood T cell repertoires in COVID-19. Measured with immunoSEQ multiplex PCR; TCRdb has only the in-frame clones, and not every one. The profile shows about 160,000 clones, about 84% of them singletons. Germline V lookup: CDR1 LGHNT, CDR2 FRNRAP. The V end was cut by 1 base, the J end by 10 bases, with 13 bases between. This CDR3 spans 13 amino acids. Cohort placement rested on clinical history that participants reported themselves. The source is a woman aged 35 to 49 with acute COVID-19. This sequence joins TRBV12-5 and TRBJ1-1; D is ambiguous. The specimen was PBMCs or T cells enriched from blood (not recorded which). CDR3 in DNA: TGTGCTAGTGGTTTGGGGAACCAAGGCGGAGCTTTCTTT. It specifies CASGLGNQGGAFF.